The 11 T cell receptor beta chains listed next were all sequenced from one sample in a study of OX40 agonist ivuxolimab in advanced cancers. TCRdb's copy holds only in-frame clones and misses some; the assay was immunoSEQ multiplex PCR. The top ten clones hold around 2.4% of a sample with some 70,000 clones, around four fifths of them seen once. The starting material was CD4+ or CD8+ T cells sorted from blood, obtained in a trial of the OX40 agonist ivuxolimab. The receptors stem from an adult with an advanced solid tumor such as melanoma, head and neck, liver or kidney cancer.

The chain employs TRBV11-2 and TRBJ1-2, with TRBD1 matching over 9 bases. The CDR3 runs to 13 residues. Looked up from germline, CDR1 is SGHAT and CDR2 is FQNNGV. Losses at the gene ends were 6 bases for V and 7 bases for J; bases not matched to a gene: 6. The CDR3 DNA follows: TGTGCCAGCAGTTTGGACAGGGGATCTGGCTACACCTTC. Translation gives CASSLDRGSGYTF.

V and J are TRBV9 and TRBJ2-2; no clear D. The germline V gene has CDR1 SGDLS and CDR2 YYNGEE. V was cut by 6 bases and J by 6 bases, with 12 bases left in between. The CDR3 is made up of 13 amino acids. CDR3 sequence: CASTPQYSGELFF. The CDR3 region has the DNA TGTGCCAGCACTCCGCAATATTCCGGGGAGCTGTTTTTT.

The chain recombines TRBV7-3 with TRBJ2-2, with TRBD1 identical over 9 bases. Germline loops: CDR1 SGHTA, CDR2 FQGTGA. With 6 bases clipped from V and 7 bases from J, the junction kept 9 bases outside the gene matches. CDR3 length equals 15 residues. CDR3 coding DNA: TGTGCCAGCAGTTCCAAGACAGGGGGTAGCGGGGAGCTGTTTTTT. Protein: CASSSKTGGSGELFF.

The V and J genes are TRBV7-2 and TRBJ2-3; the D is unclear. Looked up from germline, CDR1 is SGHTA and CDR2 is FQGNSA. The CDR3 is 14 residues long. The V and J ends lost 5 bases and 0 bases respectively, with 9 bases between them. The DNA of the CDR3 is TGTGCCAGCAGCGAACAGAGTAGCACAGATACGCAGTATTTT. Translated, it gives CASSEQSSTDTQYF.

The chain employs TRBV4-3 and TRBJ1-2, with D possibly TRBD1 on 5 matching bases. The CDR3 runs to 14 residues. Trimming left V 0 bases short and J 8 bases short, with 13 bases between. Per germline, CDR1 LGHNA and CDR2 YSLEER. The CDR3 spells CASSQDQGQVGYTF. CDR3 DNA sequence: TGCGCCAGCAGCCAAGATCAGGGCCAGGTAGGCTACACCTTC.

This clone was recorded once. V gene TRBV4-3 combines with J gene TRBJ1-4; 10 bases agree with TRBD1. The CDR3 length is 16 residues. V trimming: 1 base; J trimming: 10 bases; junction bases outside the gene matches: 9. The germline V gene encodes CDR1 LGHNA and CDR2 YSLEER. As DNA, the CDR3 is TGCGCCAGCAGCCAAGTAGCCCACGGACAGGGGGGAAAACTGTTTTTT. Translated, it gives CASSQVAHGQGGKLFF.

The chain uses TRBV29-1 and TRBJ1-2, with a tentative D call TRBD1 (5 bases). Germline CDR1 is SQVTM and CDR2 is ANQGSEA. V gave up 4 bases and J gave up 6 bases, with 12 bases separating them. This CDR3 region has 12 residues. CDR3 sequence (DNA): TGCAGCGTTGGGGGCGGCGTCGATGGCTACACCTTC. Residues: CSVGGGVDGYTF. Complete variable domain (other parts from reference TRBV29-1 and TRBJ1-2): SAVISQKPSRDICQRGTSLTIQCQVDSQVTMMFWYRQQPGQSLTLIATANQGSEATYESGFVIDKFPISRPNLTFSTLTVSNMSPEDSSIYLCSVGGGVDGYTFGSGTRLTVV.

V usage is TRBV10-3 and J usage is TRBJ1-6; 9 bases fit TRBD1. Trimming took 1 base from V and 9 from J; bases not matched to a gene: 7. Germline CDR1 is ENHRY and CDR2 is SYGVKD. The CDR3 has 16 residues. CDR3 protein: CAISEYWDRAASPLHF. For the CDR3, the DNA is TGTGCCATCAGTGAGTATTGGGACAGGGCGGCTTCACCCCTCCACTTT.

The rearrangement uses TRBV5-4 and TRBJ2-1, with TRBD2 as a possible D gene (7 bases). V was clipped by 4 bases and J by 4 bases, with 18 bases between them. The CDR3 covers 16 residues. The germline gives CDR1 SGHNT, CDR2 YYREEE (reference sequence). In nucleotides, the CDR3 is TGTGCCAGCAGCAGGGGGGGGGACCACAGTTACAATGAGCAGTTCTTC. Its protein product is CASSRGGDHSYNEQFF.

The chain links TRBV7-9 to TRBJ2-4, with D unclear. This CDR3 has 16 amino acids. Germline assignment: CDR1 SEHNR and CDR2 FQNEAQ (reference sequence). V dropped 1 base and J dropped 0 bases, with 10 bases sitting between them. CDR3 residues: CASSLVSPLAKNIQYF. The DNA of the CDR3 is TGTGCCAGCAGCTTAGTCTCTCCATTAGCCAAAAACATTCAGTACTTC.

The chain couples TRBV11-3 to TRBJ2-3; D is uncertain. The V end lost 0 bases, the J end lost 14 bases, and 18 bases lay between the germline ends. From germline, CDR1 is SGHNT and CDR2 YENEEA. The CDR3 length is 14 residues. The CDR3 protein is CASSLDPRQPGRYF. CDR3 nucleotide sequence: TGTGCCAGCAGCTTAGACCCCCGCCAACCCGGGCGGTATTTT.